The clone carrying this T cell receptor (beta chain) was found once. This sample was taken from a study of blood T cell repertoires in COVID-19. Study at large: Researchers got acute and convalescent COVID-19 samples from the United States, Italy and Spain. The cDNA or gDNA used as material had been derived from T cells, B-cell-depleted T cells, or PBMCs.

This CDR3 spans 13 amino acids. V was trimmed by 2 bases and J by 11 bases, leaving 14 bases between them. Looked up from germline, CDR1 is SNHLY and CDR2 is FYNNEI. The authors' processing: Reference gene primer amplification in the assay estimated nucleated cell counts. Assay: immunoSEQ multiplex PCR; the TCRdb copy retains only in-frame clones and omits some. The DNA gave D and trimming, while V, J and clone size come from that table. The sample comprises over 75,000 clones, roughly 79% of which are singletons, and 15% to 20% rests with the top ten. The receptor was isolated from a human donor in a cohort sampled during active COVID-19. The rearrangement joins TRBV2 to TRBJ2-3; D is perhaps TRBD2 (6 bases). The material sequenced was peripheral blood. CDR3 nucleotides: TGTGCCAGCAGTGAATCGGGCGGGACTCGGCAGTATTTT. This gives the protein CASSESGGTRQYF.